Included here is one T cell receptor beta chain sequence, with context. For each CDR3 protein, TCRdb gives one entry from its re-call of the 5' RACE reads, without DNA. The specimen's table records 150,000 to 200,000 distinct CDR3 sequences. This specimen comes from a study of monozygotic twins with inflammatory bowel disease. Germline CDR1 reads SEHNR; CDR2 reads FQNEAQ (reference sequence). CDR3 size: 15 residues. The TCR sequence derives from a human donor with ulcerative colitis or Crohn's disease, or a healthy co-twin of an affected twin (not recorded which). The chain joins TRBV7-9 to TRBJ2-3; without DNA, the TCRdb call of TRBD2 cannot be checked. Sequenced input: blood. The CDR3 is CASTRVAGFTDTQYF.